Each of the 25 T cell receptor beta chains below was sequenced from the same sample in a study of pediatric ulcerative colitis. The repertoire was sequenced with immunoSEQ multiplex PCR; TCRdb's copy has only in-frame clones and lacks some. The table shows 15,000 or so clones, with more than 70% occurring only once. Rectal tissue came from one to two pinch biopsies taken at colonoscopy. The sequencing input was gut tissue. The source of these receptors is a boy between 5 and 17 years old who was a control in a study of pediatric ulcerative colitis.

V gene TRBV6-6 combines with J gene TRBJ2-5; D gene ambiguous. Between the trimmed V and J ends, which lost 8 bases and 1 base, there was a span of 11 bases. The CDR3 covers 13 residues. Germline assignment: CDR1 MNHNY and CDR2 SVGAGI (reference sequence). The CDR3 sequence: CASLRSVQETQYF. The CDR3 DNA sequence: TGTGCCAGCCTCAGGTCCGTCCAAGAGACCCAGTACTTC.

This clone has only a few counts. The gene calls are TRBV5-1 and TRBJ2-5; D possibly corresponds to TRBD2 (6 bases). V was clipped by 5 bases and J by 4 bases, with 9 bases between them. Germline loops: CDR1 SGHRS, CDR2 YFSETQ. The length of the CDR3 is 12 residues. The CDR3 DNA is TGCGCCAGCAGTCCAGCGGGAGAGACCCAGTACTTC. Amino acids: CASSPAGETQYF.

The gene calls are TRBV11-3 and TRBJ2-3; D uncertain. The CDR3 contains 12 residues. Germline-derived CDR1 and CDR2 are SGHNT and YENEEA. Trimming stripped 6 bases from V and 2 bases from J, with 6 bases between. This CDR3 reads CASSRNTDTQYF. The CDR3 DNA reads as TGTGCCAGCAGTCGGAACACAGATACGCAGTATTTT.

The chain links TRBV30 to TRBJ2-5; 9 nucleotides match TRBD1. The junction had 8 bases not matched to a gene; V was cut back by 5 bases and J by 7 bases. Germline V gene lookup returns CDR1 GTSNPN and CDR2 SVGIG (reference sequence). CDR3 length: 13 residues. The chain's CDR3 is CAWGDRAPGTQYF. The DNA for the CDR3 is TGTGCCTGGGGGGACAGGGCGCCCGGGACCCAGTACTTC.

The rearrangement uses TRBV30 and TRBJ2-2; the D is unclear. The V and J ends lost 5 bases and 6 bases respectively, with 13 bases between them. The CDR3 runs to 13 residues. Germline CDR1 GTSNPN, CDR2 SVGIG (reference sequence). The CDR3: CAWDVGGPGELFF. The CDR3 DNA sequence: TGTGCCTGGGACGTGGGTGGGCCCGGGGAGCTGTTTTTT.

V usage is TRBV7-9 and J usage is TRBJ2-7; tentatively, D is TRBD2 (5 bases). CDR3 length equals 15 residues. CDR1 is SEHNR and CDR2 is FQNEAQ in the germline V gene (reference sequence). The V gene lost 1 base and the J gene lost 2 bases, with 12 bases spanning the gap. CDR3 sequence: CASSLGGSMAYEQYV. The CDR3 coding sequence is TGTGCCAGCAGCTTAGGTGGGAGTATGGCCTACGAGCAGTACGTC.

The chain has TRBV27 and TRBJ1-1; the D is unclear. The CDR3 length is 15 residues. In germline, CDR1 is MNHEY, CDR2 SMNVEV (reference sequence). The V gene lost 5 bases and the J gene lost 6 bases, with 19 bases spanning the gap. Written as DNA, the CDR3 is TGTGCCAGCAGTCCCCGGGAGGGCCATACCTCTGAAGCTTTCTTT. This codes for CASSPREGHTSEAFF.

The chain carries TRBV5-8 and TRBJ2-5; D is perhaps TRBD1 or TRBD2 (7 bases each). The V end lost 2 bases, the J end lost 4 bases, and 15 bases lay between the germline ends. This CDR3 region has 15 residues. Germline values: CDR1 SGHTS, CDR2 YDEGEE. This CDR3 reads CASSFGSRGGETQYF. CDR3 coding DNA: TGTGCCAGCAGCTTTGGCTCCAGGGGGGGAGAGACCCAGTACTTC.

This chain uses TRBV4-1 with TRBJ1-5; D remains unclear. CDR1 and CDR2 from the germline V gene are MGHRA and YSYEKL. CDR3 length: 14 amino acids. The V end was cut by 5 bases, the J end by 4 bases, with 12 bases between. CDR3 DNA: TGCGCCAGCAGCGATACCGGGAGAAATCAGCCCCAGCATTTT. It specifies CASSDTGRNQPQHF.

CDR3 sequence (DNA): TGTGCCTGGACCAGGGACAGTTTCGACGAGCAGTACTTC. Residues: CAWTRDSFDEQYF. V is TRBV30 and J is TRBJ2-7, with 7 bases fitting TRBD1. Per germline, CDR1 GTSNPN and CDR2 SVGIG (reference sequence). Trimming took 4 bases from V and 5 from J; bases not matched to a gene: 8. This CDR3 comprises 13 residues.

This clone was seen a single time. The rearrangement links TRBV9 to TRBJ2-5, with D possibly matching TRBD2 (6 bases). Germline V gives CDR1 SGDLS, CDR2 YYNGEE. V lost 4 bases and J 7 bases, leaving 23 bases between the germline ends. The CDR3 has 16 amino acids. CDR3 in DNA: TGTGCCAGCAGCCGCATAGGGACGGCGGCCGGGGGGACCCAGTACTTC. Its protein product is CASSRIGTAAGGTQYF.

The chain links TRBV2 to TRBJ1-4; D is uncertain. CDR3 length: 16 residues. With 2 bases removed from V and 3 bases from J, the gap between germline ends came to 13 bases. Germline CDR1 and CDR2: SNHLY and FYNNEI. CDR3 coding DNA: TGTGCCAGCAGTGAACTTAACGGCCGGGCTAATGAAAAACTGTTTTTT. This encodes CASSELNGRANEKLFF.

The sample holds one count of this clone. CDR3 residues: CASSLYPGAGDTQYF. The CDR3, as DNA: TGTGCCAGCAGCTTATATCCGGGAGCGGGAGATACGCAGTATTTT. This chain connects TRBV7-2 to TRBJ2-3; a possible D gene is TRBD2 (6 bases). The germline V and J ends were trimmed by 2 bases and 5 bases, with 14 bases remaining between them. Germline V gene sequence: CDR1 SGHTA, CDR2 FQGNSA. The CDR3 spans 15 residues.

The V call is TRBV30, the J call TRBJ2-7; TRBD2 might be the D (6 bases). The CDR3 has 13 residues. V gave up 6 bases and J gave up 1 base, with 13 bases separating them. Per germline, CDR1 GTSNPN and CDR2 SVGIG (reference sequence). This CDR3 reads CACNRDSSYEQYV. In DNA form, the CDR3 reads TGTGCCTGTAACCGGGACTCATCCTACGAGCAGTACGTC.

CDR3 DNA: TGTGCCAGCAGCCCGGGGGGTAGCGGGAGGAGCTCCTACGAGCAGTACTTC. It is translated as CASSPGGSGRSSYEQYF. The chain employs TRBV9 and TRBJ2-7; 10 bases match TRBD2. This CDR3 region has 17 residues. V gave up 4 bases and J gave up 0 bases; unmatched junction bases: 10. The germline CDR1 and CDR2 sequences are SGDLS and YYNGEE.

The V gene is TRBV12-5, the J gene TRBJ2-1; D gene uncertain. Trimming left V 6 bases short and J 1 base short, with 13 bases between. Germline-derived CDR1 and CDR2 are LGHNT and FRNRAP. This CDR3 region has 15 residues. This CDR3 is CASGSDGKSYNEQFF. CDR3 nucleotides: TGTGCTAGTGGCTCGGACGGAAAATCCTACAATGAGCAGTTCTTC.

This CDR3 is CASSYRLDQPQHF. For the CDR3, the DNA is TGTGCCAGCAGCTACAGGTTGGATCAGCCCCAGCATTTT. The chain links TRBV6-5 to TRBJ1-5; TRBD1 might be the D (5 bases). The CDR3 runs to 13 residues. Between the trimmed V and J ends, which lost 6 bases and 5 bases, there was a span of 11 bases. Germline values: CDR1 MNHEY, CDR2 SVGAGI.

This chain links TRBV5-1 with TRBJ1-1; 8 bases map to TRBD1. Germline loops: CDR1 SGHRS, CDR2 YFSETQ. There are 15 residues in the CDR3. Unmatched junction bases numbered 1, after V lost 0 bases and J lost 0 bases. The DNA of the CDR3 is TGCGCCAGCAGCTTGGACAGGGGGATGAACACTGAAGCTTTCTTT. Translation gives CASSLDRGMNTEAFF.

The rearrangement joins TRBV29-1 to TRBJ1-1; D is ambiguous. Trimming stripped 0 bases from V and 1 base from J, with 21 bases between. Germline CDR1 SQVTM, CDR2 ANQGSEA. The length of the CDR3 is 18 residues. The CDR3 is CSVEDIKWTVTGNTEAFF. The CDR3 DNA follows: TGCAGCGTTGAAGATATCAAATGGACCGTTACGGGGAACACTGAAGCTTTCTTT.

In DNA form, the CDR3 reads TGTGCCAGCAGCACCCGGACGGGTAACACCGGGGAGCTGTTTTTT. This gives the protein CASSTRTGNTGELFF. The J gene is TRBJ2-2, the V gene TRBV9, with D unclear. CDR1 is SGDLS and CDR2 is YYNGEE in the germline V gene. Between the trimmed V and J ends, which lost 4 bases and 2 bases, there was a span of 12 bases. This CDR3 has 15 residues.

This clone was detected once. V is TRBV11-2 and J is TRBJ2-7; no firm D call. V was trimmed by 5 bases and J by 3 bases, leaving 17 bases between them. Germline CDR1 reads SGHAT; CDR2 reads FQNNGV. There are 15 residues in the CDR3. CDR3 amino acids: CASSPLGLGRYEQYV. The CDR3 nucleotides read TGTGCCAGCAGCCCCCTGGGCCTCGGACGCTACGAGCAGTACGTC.

The chain employs TRBV18 and TRBJ2-1, with D perhaps assigned TRBD1 or TRBD2 (5 bases each). The V gene lost 4 bases and the J gene lost 8 bases, with 12 bases spanning the gap. Germline V lookup: CDR1 KGHSH, CDR2 LQKENI. The CDR3 runs 13 residues. The CDR3 here is CASSRGTNDEQFF. The CDR3 DNA reads as TGTGCCAGCTCACGGGGGACGAACGATGAGCAGTTCTTC.

This chain connects TRBV7-2 to TRBJ1-2; D remains ambiguous. The CDR3 contains 13 residues. V was pared by 4 bases and J by 3 bases, with 9 bases between. Germline V gene lookup returns CDR1 SGHTA and CDR2 FQGNSA. The CDR3 reads CASSSGVYYGYTF. Here the CDR3 DNA reads TGTGCCAGCAGCTCCGGGGTTTACTATGGCTACACCTTC.

This clone was found a few times. The genes are TRBV6-1 and TRBJ1-2; D gene uncertain. V lost 6 bases and J 0 bases, leaving 8 bases between the germline ends. Looked up from germline, CDR1 is MNHNS and CDR2 is SASEGT. This CDR3 spans 13 amino acids. The DNA for the CDR3 is TGTGCCAGCAGCCGGGCTTCTAACTATGGCTACACCTTC. It is translated as CASSRASNYGYTF.

V usage is TRBV6-6 and J usage is TRBJ1-2, with D unresolved. Looked up from germline, CDR1 is MNHNY and CDR2 is SVGAGI (reference sequence). V lost 6 bases to trimming and J lost 0 bases, with 8 bases between them. CDR3 length: 13 residues. The CDR3, as DNA: TGTGCCAGCAGGACAACAGCTAACTATGGCTACACCTTC. Residues: CASRTTANYGYTF.